This T cell receptor beta chain was sequenced for a study of CD8+CD57+ T cells in acquired aplastic anemia. The wider study: DNA per sorted CD4+ or CD8+ sample ranged roughly 0.17 to 27.4 ug, averaging roughly 3.2 ug.

CDR3 length equals 15 residues. Germline CDR1 MRHNA, CDR2 SNTAGT. Trimming left V 3 bases short and J 8 bases short, with 19 bases between. CD8+CD57+ cell expansion, shown by flow cytometry, had occurred in the patients selected for sequencing. Every one of the patients had aplastic anemia (severe, acquired). Blood came from patients not yet given any therapy. Profiles of TCR beta VDJ and CDR3 were generated from a genomic DNA template. MiXCR was run by TCRdb on the reads, yielding one entry per CDR3 protein. The top ten hold roughly 21% of the sample, which has 200,000 to 250,000 distinct CDR3 sequences, approximately 51% seen once.

The clonotype was recovered from a human donor with aplastic anemia. Sequencing used sorted CD4+, CD8+, or CD8+CD57+ T cells (not recorded which) from PBMCs. The chain has TRBV6-4 and TRBJ1-2; possibly TRBD1 for D (5 bases). CDR3 nucleotide sequence: TGTGCCAGCAGTGATCGAAGGGGAACCACATCGGGCTACACCTTC. Amino acids: CASSDRRGTTSGYTF.